Listed below are T cell receptor beta chains from one sample, sequenced in a study of somatic mutations in cytotoxic T cells in rheumatoid arthritis. Here immunoSEQ multiplex PCR was the method, and the copy in TCRdb shows in-frame clones only, minus some. The data show 9,500 to 11,000 clones, around 85% seen once. Sequenced: CD8+ T cells sorted from blood. These receptors originate from an adult with rheumatoid arthritis. Both conserved end residues are part of each CDR3. A D gene is named only where the DNA matches it firmly. Where a row states a size, it is once, few, many or the class of an expanded clone; other rows omit it.

J gene	V gene	D gene	clone size	CDR3 DNA	CDR3 protein
TRBJ2-5	TRBV29-1	TRBD2	-	TGCAGCGTCGCAACTAGCGTAAAAGAGACCCAGTACTTC	CSVATSVKETQYF
TRBJ2-7	TRBV19	-	-	TGTGCCAGTAGTCGAGCGTGGTCCTCGGCGGGCCGGGTACGCCCCTCCTACGAGCAGTACTTC	CASSRAWSSAGRVRPSYEQYF
TRBJ2-7	TRBV4-2	TRBD2	-	TGTGCCAGCAGCCAAGACGGGGCAGGGGGACTAGCGGGCCTCCCCTACGAGCAGTACTTC	CASSQDGAGGLAGLPYEQYF
TRBJ1-5	TRBV19	TRBD1	-	TGTGCCAGTAGTATACCGGGACAGGGCTCCCTCAATCAGCCCCAGCATTTT	CASSIPGQGSLNQPQHF
TRBJ1-1	TRBV15	TRBD1	-	TGTGCCACCAGCACGGGGACAGTAACCTACACTGAAGCTTTCTTT	CATSTGTVTYTEAFF
TRBJ2-3	TRBV10-2	TRBD1	-	TGCGCCAGCAGGACCTTCCGGGACAGGGGCCGTAGGTTCGCAGATACGCAGTATTTT	CASRTFRDRGRRFADTQYF
TRBJ2-2	TRBV7-9	TRBD1	few	TGTGCCAGCAGCCCACACAGGGGGTATGATACCGGGGAGCTGTTTTTT	CASSPHRGYDTGELFF
TRBJ2-3	TRBV7-9	-	few	TGTGCCAGCAGCTTAAGCACAGATACGCAGTATTTT	CASSLSTDTQYF
TRBJ2-5	TRBV4-1	TRBD1	-	TGCGCCAGCAGTGATACCGACAGGGGCCAGAAGACCCAGTACTTC	CASSDTDRGQKTQYF
TRBJ1-1	TRBV4-1	-	-	TGCGCCAGCAGCCAAGCCGGACGGGCTTTCTTT	CASSQAGRAFF
TRBJ2-7	TRBV19	-	-	TGTGCCAGTTCAGGGCTCCCCAGCTCCTACGAGCAGTACTTC	CASSGLPSSYEQYF
TRBJ1-5	TRBV11-2	-	-	TGTGCCAGCAGCCCCTCGGGGGGGGTCAATCAGCCCCAGCATTTT	CASSPSGGVNQPQHF
TRBJ2-3	TRBV2	TRBD1	-	TGTGCCAGCAGTGTTCCGGACAGGGCAGCCGCTGGGACAGATACGCAGTATTTT	CASSVPDRAAAGTDTQYF
TRBJ2-1	TRBV4-1	TRBD2	-	TGCGCCAGCAGCCAAGATCCCCCCCAGCGGGAGGCCTACAATGAGCAGTTCTTC	CASSQDPPQREAYNEQFF
TRBJ2-7	TRBV7-9	TRBD2	-	TGTGCCAGCAGCTCGCCGACTAGCGGGAGGCTCGAGCAGTACTTC	CASSSPTSGRLEQYF
TRBJ1-1	TRBV4-2	-	-	TGTGCCAGCAGCCAAATTCCCGGGAATCGGAAAGCTTTCTTT	CASSQIPGNRKAFF
TRBJ2-7	TRBV5-1	TRBD1	few	TGCGCCAGCAGCCCGGACAGGGACAGCTACGAGCAGTACTTC	CASSPDRDSYEQYF
TRBJ2-5	TRBV30	TRBD2	-	TGTGCCTGGAGTGCAGGATTGACACTAGCGGTGGGAGAGACCCAGTACTTC	CAWSAGLTLAVGETQYF
TRBJ2-4	TRBV7-3	TRBD2	-	TGTGCCAGCAGCTTAACCCCCCAGCGGGGGAGCATTCAGTACTTC	CASSLTPQRGSIQYF
TRBJ1-1	TRBV4-1	TRBD1	-	TGCGCCAGCAGCCAAGAGGAGGGGGCGCACACTGAAGCTTTCTTT	CASSQEEGAHTEAFF
TRBJ2-7	TRBV5-6	TRBD2	once	TGTGCCAGCAGCTACCTACTAGCGGGGGGGGAGCAGTACTTC	CASSYLLAGGEQYF
TRBJ1-2	TRBV6-1	-	-	TGTGCCAGCAGTGATTTTGGCAGGGCTGTTCGTGGCTACACCTTC	CASSDFGRAVRGYTF